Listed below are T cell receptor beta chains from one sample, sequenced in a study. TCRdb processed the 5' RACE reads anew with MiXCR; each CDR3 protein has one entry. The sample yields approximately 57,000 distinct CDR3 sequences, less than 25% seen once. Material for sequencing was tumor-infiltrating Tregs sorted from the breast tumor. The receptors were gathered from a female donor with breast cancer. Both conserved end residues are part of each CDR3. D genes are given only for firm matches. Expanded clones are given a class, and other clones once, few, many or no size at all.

TGTGCCAGCAGCATCGGACTAGCGGGGGGCTGGGAGACCCAGTACTTC CASSIGLAGGWETQYF TRBJ2-5 few TRBD2 TRBV7-9
TGTGCCAGCAGCTCCACCGAGCCACAGTACTTC CASSSTEPQYF TRBJ2-7 few . TRBV7-9
TGTGCCAGTAGTACCGGACTAGCGGGAGGAACAGATACGCAGTATTTT CASSTGLAGGTDTQYF TRBJ2-3 . TRBD2 TRBV19
TGTGCCAGCAGCCGATGGGAGGCGGGCGCAACTAATGAAAAACTGTTTTTT CASSRWEAGATNEKLFF TRBJ1-4 . . TRBV11-3
TGCAGCGTTTCAGGGACAGGGCAAGATACGCAGTATTTT CSVSGTGQDTQYF TRBJ2-3 few TRBD1 TRBV29-1
TGTGCCAACTACGGGACTAGCGGGAGGGCAGATACGCAGTATTTT CANYGTSGRADTQYF TRBJ2-3 . TRBD2 TRBV2
TGTGCCAGCAGAGGGACAGGGGGAACCGAGCAGTACTTC CASRGTGGTEQYF TRBJ2-7 many TRBD1 TRBV6-5
TGCGCCAGCAGCTTGGGACCTCCGAGGGGTTCACCCCTCCACTTT CASSLGPPRGSPLHF TRBJ1-6 . . TRBV5-1
TGTGCCAGCAGCCAAGAGCTTGAGACAGGGGGGGCCTACGAGCAGTACTTC CASSQELETGGAYEQYF TRBJ2-7 many TRBD1 TRBV4-2
TGTGCCAGCAGCCGTCAACAGGGGTGGAATGAGCAGTTCTTC CASSRQQGWNEQFF TRBJ2-1 many TRBD1 TRBV5-6
TGTGCCAGCAGCCTCCTAGGAAGGAGCGAGCAGTACTTC CASSLLGRSEQYF TRBJ2-7 few . TRBV7-2
TGCGCCAGCACCTACACCGGTGGGCCAGATACGCAGTATTTT CASTYTGGPDTQYF TRBJ2-3 . . TRBV5-1
TGTGCCAGCAGGGGATCTACAGCGAACACTGAAGCTTTCTTT CASRGSTANTEAFF TRBJ1-1 few . TRBV6-6
TGCAGTGCTAGAAAAGGGATGGTCAGCACTGAAGCTTTCTTT CSARKGMVSTEAFF TRBJ1-1 . . TRBV20-1
TGTGCCAGCAGCTTAGAGGGGGGCTCCGGCTACACCTTC CASSLEGGSGYTF TRBJ1-2 . . TRBV7-9
TGCGCCAGCAGCTTGGGGACCAAACGGAACACTGAAGCTTTCTTT CASSLGTKRNTEAFF TRBJ1-1 few . TRBV5-1
TGTGCCAGCACCCCGGGACTGGGGAGCGATGAGCAGTTCTTC CASTPGLGSDEQFF TRBJ2-1 . . TRBV12-3/TRBV12-4
TGTGCCAGCAGATACCAAAGCTACGAGCAGTACTTC CASRYQSYEQYF TRBJ2-7 many . TRBV5-6
TGCGCCAGCAGGGGACAGGCCTATGACTACACCTTC CASRGQAYDYTF TRBJ1-2 . TRBD1 TRBV5-1
TGTGCCATCAGTGATTATAACTACCCCTACGAGCAGTACTTC CAISDYNYPYEQYF TRBJ2-7 few . TRBV10-3
TGCAGTGCTAGTGCTGGGGGCGGCACAGATACGCAGTATTTT CSASAGGGTDTQYF TRBJ2-3 . . TRBV20-1
TGCGCCAGCAGCTTGGGACCCCAAAAGGGCAGCACTGAAGCTTTCTTT CASSLGPQKGSTEAFF TRBJ1-1 . . TRBV5-1
TGTGCCAGCAGTGTGGAGGGAGAGATAACTGAAGCTTTCTTT CASSVEGEITEAFF TRBJ1-1 few . TRBV2
TGTGCCAGCAGTGAATATCACAGGGGGGCCTACGAGCAGTACTTC CASSEYHRGAYEQYF TRBJ2-7 . TRBD1 TRBV6-1
TGTGCCAGCAGTGGCGAGATGAACACCGGGGAGCTGTTTTTT CASSGEMNTGELFF TRBJ2-2 . . TRBV2
TGCAGTGCTAGGCCGCAGATCTCTGGAAACACCATATATTTT CSARPQISGNTIYF TRBJ1-3 few . TRBV20-1
TGCGCCAGCAGCTTGGAGGGACAGGGAGCCTACAATGAGCAGTTCTTC CASSLEGQGAYNEQFF TRBJ2-1 . TRBD1 TRBV5-1
TGTGCCAGCAGCTTTGCCGGGACTAGCGGGGGCTTCCACGGTGAGCAGTTCTTC CASSFAGTSGGFHGEQFF TRBJ2-1 . TRBD2 TRBV7-2
TGCGCCAGCCGGGGAGGGGCAGGGGTAAACACTGAAGCTTTCTTT CASRGGAGVNTEAFF TRBJ1-1 few . TRBV5-1
TGCGCCAGCAGCCAATGGGACAGCGGCGCCTCCTACGAGCAGTACTTC CASSQWDSGASYEQYF TRBJ2-7 . TRBD1 TRBV4-1
TGTGCCAGCAGCTTTACTAGCGGGAGTGGAAATGAGCAGTTCTTC CASSFTSGSGNEQFF TRBJ2-1 . TRBD2 TRBV5-4
TGTGCCAGCAGCTTAACTAGCGGGTCACGGGAGCAGTACTTC CASSLTSGSREQYF TRBJ2-7 . TRBD2 TRBV7-3
TGTGCCAGCAGCCAAGAACCGGTCCCCACCAACATTCAGTACTTC CASSQEPVPTNIQYF TRBJ2-4 many . TRBV4-2
TGTGCCAGCTCACCACGTAGCCAGGGGGCGCGAAACACTGAAGCTTTCTTT CASSPRSQGARNTEAFF TRBJ1-1 . TRBD1 TRBV18
TGTGCCAGCAGCTTGTATATCGTCGAGGAGGAAAAACTGTTTTTT CASSLYIVEEEKLFF TRBJ1-4 few . TRBV5-6
TGTGCCAGCAGCGTAGAGGACCCCGTCTCCGCAGATACGCAGTATTTT CASSVEDPVSADTQYF TRBJ2-3 . . TRBV9
TGCGCCAGCAGTGACCCGGGAGCGAACACCGGGGAGCTGTTTTTT CASSDPGANTGELFF TRBJ2-2 few . TRBV10-1
TGCAGTGCTAGAGATACCGGAGGGGTCACAGATACGCAGTATTTT CSARDTGGVTDTQYF TRBJ2-3 . . TRBV20-1
TGTGCCACCAGTGATATGGGGGAGAGCTCCTACAATGAGCAGTTCTTC CATSDMGESSYNEQFF TRBJ2-1 few . TRBV24-1
TGTGCCAGCAGCTTGGGAGGAATATATCAGCCCCAGCATTTT CASSLGGIYQPQHF TRBJ1-5 . . TRBV5-8
TGTGCCAGCAGTTTCTCCAACAGGGGAGAAGGTCAGCCCCAGCATTTT CASSFSNRGEGQPQHF TRBJ1-5 . TRBD1 TRBV27
TGCAGTGCTAGACCCCTTGCAGGGAACACTGAAGCTTTCTTT CSARPLAGNTEAFF TRBJ1-1 . . TRBV20-1
TGCAGTGCTGAAATGGCGGGGACCTACGAGCAGTACTTC CSAEMAGTYEQYF TRBJ2-7 . . TRBV20-1
TGCAGTGCTAGAGATAAGACCTACGGGTTCACTGAAGCTTTCTTT CSARDKTYGFTEAFF TRBJ1-1 few . TRBV20-1
TGTGCCAGCAGTTTGGGAGATGATCAGCCCCAGCATTTT CASSLGDDQPQHF TRBJ1-5 few . TRBV12-3/TRBV12-4
TGTGCCAGCAGCCCTCCAGTGGGCGAGCAGTACTTC CASSPPVGEQYF TRBJ2-7 few . TRBV11-2
TGTGCCAGCAGCTTAAGCGGGAGTGGTTTCAATGAGCAGTTCTTC CASSLSGSGFNEQFF TRBJ2-1 . TRBD2 TRBV7-9